Sequencing of this T cell receptor beta chain was carried out in a study of blood T cell repertoires in COVID-19. Overall study: PBMCs, B-cell-depleted T cells, or T cells provided the cDNA or gDNA that made up the material.

Recruitment covered about two dozen US areas and drew participants whose ages spanned about 18 to 89 years. Participant-given clinical history determined each cohort assignment. A PCR-confirmed or clinician-diagnosed COVID-19 case had contacted exposed participants within 2 weeks of entry. Using immunoSEQ multiplex PCR, the repertoire was profiled, and TCRdb retains in-frame clones only, with some absent. The table includes roughly 240,000 clones, approximately 83% detected once. The V gene lost 7 bases and the J gene lost 7 bases, with 17 bases spanning the gap. CDR3 length: 13 amino acids. Germline assignment: CDR1 MNHEY and CDR2 SVGAGI. This clone was detected only once.

The rearrangement links TRBV6-5 to TRBJ2-7; D not resolved. What was sequenced was PBMCs or T cells enriched from blood (not recorded which). This receptor was identified in a woman between 35 and 50 years old who had been exposed to COVID-19. The chain's CDR3 is CASMKPMGREQYF. CDR3 nucleotide sequence: TGTGCCAGCATGAAACCCATGGGCCGGGAGCAGTACTTC.